The sequence of this TCR beta chain was determined in a study of blood T cell repertoires in COVID-19 (dated by TCRdb to the early 2020s). Regarding the complete study: The collaborator samples originated in the United States, Italy and Spain and spanned the acute and convalescent phases of COVID-19. The material from the prospective study consisted of cDNA or gDNA derived from T cells, B-cell-depleted T cells, or PBMCs. Subjects who had been exposed to COVID-19, were actively infected with it, or had recovered from it provided the deeply sampled blood TCRbeta repertoires that made up the dataset. A freely available public database, intended as a resource for researchers studying the immune response to SARS-CoV-2, is where the repertoires were released. Samples were obtained from the ongoing ImmuneRACE study (first 160 participants) and from about 1,300 subjects provided by 6 global collaborators. The sample metadata nearly always contained a de-identified subject ID, COVID-19 status, age in years and sex. Where HLA class I and class II types were available, the types were taken from metadata supplied by the sample provider, not from assay-based typing. Overall study results and their limits: The amount of clinical and demographic metadata varied by source and participant and was provided uncurated.

Enrolling through a virtual design, the prospective study's participants ranged in age from roughly 18 to 95 years and lived across about two dozen United States geographic areas. In the prospective study, cohorts were assigned on the basis of participant-reported clinical history obtained from a screening survey and a study questionnaire. In the prospective study, whole blood, serum and a nasopharyngeal or oropharyngeal swab were collected from each participant by mobile phlebotomists. Prospective study participants could optionally give additional blood draws and questionnaires over an approximately 2-month period. Before DNA extraction, prospective study blood samples were shipped either frozen or at room temperature. With regard to this clone: There is no known antigen for this receptor. Per-base qualities were not stored, and no clone one base away is much larger.

TCRbeta CDR3 regions were amplified from genomic DNA by means of the immunoSEQ Assay, a bias-controlled multiplex PCR. The authors' analysis ran thus. Within the assay, amplification of reference gene primers was used to estimate how many nucleated cells each sample contained. To quantify the absolute abundance of each unique TCRbeta CDR3 rearrangement, sequence reads were collapsed and filtered. For each sample, productive Simpson clonality was calculated as the square root of Simpson's diversity index over productive rearrangements. This is the immuneACCESS table as TCRdb keeps it, with only in-frame sequences that have V and J called. A part of the clones is gone; compared with another copy, unresolved V genes explain less than half, and the rest is unexplained. That table is the source of V, J and clone size, and D and trimming were worked out from the DNA. The sample table contains under 400,000 clones; only one count was recorded for 86% of them. Approximately 4% of the sample is in the top ten clones.

Trimming removed 4 bases from V and 4 bases from J, leaving 13 bases between the germline ends. From the germline V gene (reference sequence), CDR1 is MNHEY and CDR2 is SMNVEV. The CDR3, cysteine through phenylalanine, is 14 amino acids long. Left in the record is the CDR3 DNA by itself, 42 bases read in frame from the first base. Recombination joined TRBV27 with TRBJ2-5; the D gene is possibly TRBD2, with 6 bases matching. The clonotype originates from a woman aged 40 to 49 with acute COVID-19. The sequenced sample consisted of PBMCs or T cells enriched from blood (not recorded which). The encoded CDR3 is CASSSYGSIETQYF. The sequenced DNA is TGTGCCAGCAGTTCTTACGGGAGTATAGAGACCCAGTACTTC.